This T cell receptor (beta chain) stems from a study of blood T cell repertoires in COVID-19. Data came from immunoSEQ multiplex PCR; TCRdb stores just in-frame clones and leaves some out. The sample has 150,000 to 200,000 clones; around nine tenths are singletons. Germline CDR1 reads ENHRY; CDR2 reads SYGVKD. Trimming removed 0 bases at V and 5 bases at J, with 16 bases between. This CDR3 spans 16 amino acids. Seattle's cohort entered during active infection and was followed longitudinally. The chain has TRBV10-3 and TRBJ1-1; possibly TRBD1 for D (5 bases). This sequence was found in a woman in her seventies with COVID-19, enrolled during active disease. Sequencing used peripheral blood. CDR3 region: CAISESTVSGGTEAFF. The CDR3, as DNA: TGTGCCATCAGTGAGTCGACAGTCTCGGGGGGGACTGAAGCTTTCTTT.